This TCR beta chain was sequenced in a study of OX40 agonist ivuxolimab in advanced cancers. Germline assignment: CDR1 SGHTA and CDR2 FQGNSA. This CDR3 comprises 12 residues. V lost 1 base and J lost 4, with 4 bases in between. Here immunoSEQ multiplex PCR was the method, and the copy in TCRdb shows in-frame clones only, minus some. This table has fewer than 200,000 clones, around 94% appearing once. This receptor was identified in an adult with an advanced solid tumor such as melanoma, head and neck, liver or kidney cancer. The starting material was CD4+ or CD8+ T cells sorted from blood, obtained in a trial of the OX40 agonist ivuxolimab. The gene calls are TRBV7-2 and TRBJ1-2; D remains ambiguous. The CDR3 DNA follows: TGTGCCAGCAGCTTAGAGTTCTATGGCTACACCTTC. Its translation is CASSLEFYGYTF.